The 13 T cell receptor beta chains given below trace back to one sample, sequenced in a study of CD8 T cells in ankylosing spondylitis. Study-level points and caveats: Blood of patients with ankylosing spondylitis appeared to be characterized by a TCR beta motif of about eight highly homologous variants.

TCRdb used MiXCR to reprocess the 5' RACE reads, holding one entry per CDR3 protein. The sample includes 130,000 or so distinct CDR3 sequences, roughly 15% seen only once; the top ten take 30% to 35%. These receptors' antigens are unknown. Input material: blood, either unsorted or a sorted T cell fraction (not recorded which). The receptors come from a male donor with ankylosing spondylitis.

V is TRBV14 and J is TRBJ2-5, with D unresolved. Trimming pared 3 bases from V and 7 bases from J, leaving 6 bases between. The CDR3 is made up of 11 amino acids. Germline assignment: CDR1 SGHDN and CDR2 FVKESK. The CDR3, as DNA: TGTGCCAGCAGCCAGACTGGGACCCAGTACTTC. Its translation is CASSQTGTQYF.

The V and J genes are TRBV28 and TRBJ2-7; 9 nucleotides align to TRBD1. This CDR3 spans 16 amino acids. The V gene's germline CDR1 is MDHEN and CDR2 SYDVKM. Trimming cost V 2 bases and J 1 base; bases outside gene matches: 6. The CDR3 nucleotides read TGTGCCAGCAGTTTACCTCAAGGGACAGGGTCCTACGAGCAGTACTTC. Translated: CASSLPQGTGSYEQYF.

This clonotype was counted a few times. V usage is TRBV20-1 and J usage is TRBJ2-2; 8 bases are a match to TRBD1. V shed 6 bases and J 1 base; nucleotides not matched to a gene: 4. This CDR3 contains 14 residues. Germline assignment: CDR1 DFQATT and CDR2 SNEGSKA (reference sequence). The CDR3 DNA reads TGCAGTGCGGTAGACAGGGGGAACACCGGGGAGCTGTTTTTT. Protein sequence: CSAVDRGNTGELFF.

This clonotype was detected only a few times. The chain has TRBV6-1 and TRBJ1-1, with TRBD1 identical over 7 bases. This CDR3 comprises 13 residues. Germline V gene data show CDR1 as MNHNS and CDR2 as SASEGT. J was trimmed by 0 bases and V by 7 bases; bases with no gene match: 2. The CDR3, as DNA: TGTGCCAGCAAACAGGGGATGAACACTGAAGCTTTCTTT. Translation gives CASKQGMNTEAFF.

This clonotype was counted only a few times. The rearrangement joins TRBV27 to TRBJ1-5, with TRBD1 matching 8 bases. The CDR3 runs to 16 residues. The V gene end was trimmed by 7 bases and the J gene end by 1 base; junction bases not matched to a gene: 9. Germline CDR1 MNHEY, CDR2 SMNVEV (reference sequence). The CDR3 loop reads CASTLSGGSSNQPQHF. The CDR3 bases are TGTGCCAGCACTCTCTCAGGGGGCTCGAGCAATCAGCCCCAGCATTTT.

This clonotype was seen only a few times. The chain couples TRBV7-9 to TRBJ2-1, with TRBD2 identical over 7 bases. Germline CDR1 reads SEHNR; CDR2 reads FQNEAQ (reference sequence). CDR3 length: 17 amino acids. Trimming cost V 1 base and J 0 bases; bases outside gene matches: 6. This CDR3 reads CASSLVGEGGSYNEQFF. The CDR3 DNA reads TGTGCCAGCAGCTTAGTAGGGGAGGGTGGCTCCTACAATGAGCAGTTCTTC.

This clonotype was counted a single time. The chain couples TRBV18 to TRBJ1-1, with 8 bases identical to TRBD1. With 2 bases clipped from V and 4 bases from J, the junction kept 9 bases outside the gene matches. Germline lookup yields CDR1 KGHSH and CDR2 LQKENI. This CDR3 has 16 amino acids. The CDR3 spells CASSPGQGEKGTEAFF. The CDR3 DNA follows: TGTGCCAGCTCACCAGGACAGGGTGAAAAAGGCACTGAAGCTTTCTTT.

The V call is TRBV7-6, the J call TRBJ2-7, with unresolved D. The CDR3 spans 15 residues. Germline CDR1 SGHVS, CDR2 FNYEAQ. With 3 bases removed from V and 3 bases from J, the gap between germline ends came to 15 bases. The CDR3 bases are TGTGCCAGCAGCTTGTACGGTCCAAGGGACTACGAGCAGTACTTC. Translation: CASSLYGPRDYEQYF.

This clonotype has more than one count but fewer than ten. This chain uses TRBV12-3 or TRBV12-4 with TRBJ2-2; 11 nucleotides agree with TRBD2. The CDR3 consists of 16 residues. V was clipped by 8 bases and J by 4 bases; unmatched bases: 9. In nucleotides, the CDR3 is TGTGCCAGCGTAGGACCCGGGACTAGCGGCACCGGGGAGCTGTTTTTT. Its translation: CASVGPGTSGTGELFF.

This chain joins TRBV4-2 and TRBJ2-2; unclear D gene. This CDR3 contains 16 residues. Germline V gene data show CDR1 as LGHNA and CDR2 as YNFKEQ. Trimming took off 1 base at V and 4 bases at J, with 13 bases between the two ends. The CDR3 bases are TGTGCCAGCAGCCAAGCGGCCAGCCGTGGCACCGGGGAGCTGTTTTTT. Its translation is CASSQAASRGTGELFF.

A single count supports this clonotype. The rearrangement joins TRBV27 to TRBJ1-1; no reliable D call. The germline CDR1 and CDR2 sequences are MNHEY and SMNVEV (reference sequence). The CDR3 spans 13 residues. The V end lost 0 bases, the J end lost 4 bases, and 6 bases lay between the germline ends. CDR3 loop: CASSLSEVTEAFF. CDR3 bases: TGTGCCAGCAGTTTATCGGAGGTCACTGAAGCTTTCTTT.

The rearrangement links TRBV13 to TRBJ1-1, with D possibly matching TRBD1 (5 bases). CDR1 PRHDT and CDR2 FYEKMQ come from the germline V gene (reference sequence). Trimming removed 2 bases from V and 2 bases from J, with 9 bases in between. The CDR3 contains 14 residues. The CDR3 DNA follows: TGTGCCAGCAGCTTAAGTGGGACCAACACTGAAGCTTTCTTT. Translating it yields CASSLSGTNTEAFF.

The chain links TRBV29-1 to TRBJ1-2, with D perhaps matching TRBD1 (5 bases). This CDR3 is built from 12 residues. Trimming removed 6 bases at V and 7 bases at J, with 15 bases between. Germline V gives CDR1 SQVTM, CDR2 ANQGSEA. The CDR3 protein is CSVPGTRGGYTF. CDR3 in DNA: TGCAGCGTCCCCGGGACCCGCGGTGGCTACACCTTC.